This record covers a single T cell receptor beta chain. Its antigen is still unknown. These data are taken from a study of T cell responses to AZD1222 COVID-19 vaccine. Study outcomes and limitations: Spike-spanning, vaccine-associated CD4 TCRs were dominant at 160-218 and 743-854.

Here immunoSEQ multiplex PCR was the method, and the copy in TCRdb shows in-frame clones only, minus some. The table lists just over 150,000 clones, less than 90% of them singletons. The CDR3 is made up of 13 amino acids. V shed 0 bases and J shed 4 bases, with 7 bases lying between them. CDR1 is LGHNA, CDR2 YNFKEQ, per germline. The receptor was derived from an adult who had recovered from COVID-19. V usage is TRBV4-2 and J usage is TRBJ2-7; D unresolved. The sequencing here drew on peripheral blood, taken after recovery from COVID-19. In DNA form, the CDR3 reads TGTGCCAGCAGCCAAGAACGGAAGTACGAGCAGTACTTC. It codes for CASSQERKYEQYF.